The clone carrying this T cell receptor (beta chain) appeared many times. The source of the sample is a study of identical twins. TCRdb re-called the 5' RACE reads with MiXCR, one entry per CDR3 protein. The sample holds some 240,000 distinct CDR3 sequences, 8% to 11% seen once. The germline gives CDR1 MNHEY, CDR2 SVGEGT. The length of the CDR3 is 16 residues. Between the trimmed V and J ends, which lost 5 bases and 0 bases, there was a span of 14 bases. The sequenced material came from memory T cells sorted from blood. The chain combines TRBV6-2 or TRBV6-3 with TRBJ1-5; D is unclear. The source is a man aged 50-60 years in good health. The CDR3: CASSTIDNYSNQPQHF. In DNA form, the CDR3 reads TGTGCCAGCAGTACTATTGACAACTATAGCAATCAGCCCCAGCATTTT.